One sample yielded the 29 T cell receptor beta chains listed below, sequenced in a study of T cell responses to AZD1222 COVID-19 vaccine (dated by TCRdb to the early 2020s). Preparation of the library involved the immunoSEQ multiplex PCR assay. TCRdb holds this immuneACCESS table with in-frame rearrangements only. Some clones are missing; in checked studies, unresolved V genes explain under half, and the rest has no known cause. The sample table shows 90,000 or so clones, and approximately 86% are seen once. The top ten constitute about 7.7% of the sample. What this sample's time point label stands for: baseline before first vaccination. This sample comprised peripheral blood, obtained on day 0 of AZD1222 vaccination. The source is an adult in good health.

The V call is TRBV18, the J call TRBJ1-4; 10 bases line up with TRBD1. V was clipped by 4 bases and J by 2 bases; unmatched bases: 1. Germline V gene data show CDR1 as KGHSH and CDR2 as LQKENI. This CDR3 has 15 residues. The CDR3 is CASSLGQGTNEKLFF. CDR3 bases: TGTGCCAGCTCACTGGGACAGGGGACTAATGAAAAACTGTTTTTT.

The rearrangement uses TRBV11-3 and TRBJ1-3; possibly TRBD1 for D (5 bases). This CDR3 is 16 amino acids long. The germline V gene has CDR1 SGHNT and CDR2 YENEEA. The ends were cut back, 5 bases at V and 0 bases at J, with 14 bases in the middle. Here the CDR3 DNA reads TGTGCCAGCAGCCCGGGGGGATCCTACTCTGGAAACACCATATATTTT. This gives the protein CASSPGGSYSGNTIYF.

The chain combines TRBV11-1 with TRBJ2-1; possible D gene TRBD1, 6 bases. This CDR3 comprises 12 residues. CDR1 and CDR2 (germline): SGHAT, FQDESV (reference sequence). Deletions cut 4 bases from V and 8 bases from J, with 9 bases between. The CDR3 loop is CASSSYRDEQFF. Written as DNA, the CDR3 is TGTGCCAGCAGCTCGTACAGGGATGAGCAGTTCTTC.

The chain carries TRBV28 and TRBJ1-2; 7 bases map to TRBD1. The junction had 4 bases not matched to a gene; V was cut back by 2 bases and J by 4 bases. Germline CDR1 MDHEN, CDR2 SYDVKM. This CDR3 is 14 amino acids long. CDR3: CASSLTGALYGYTF. The CDR3 nucleotides are TGTGCCAGCAGTTTAACAGGGGCGCTCTATGGCTACACCTTC.

This clone was seen only once. The chain recombines TRBV27 with TRBJ2-3; the match to TRBD2 covers 12 bases. V dropped 5 bases and J dropped 2; count of bases not matched to a gene: 14. The CDR3 consists of 19 residues. CDR1 MNHEY and CDR2 SMNVEV come from the germline V gene (reference sequence). Here the CDR3 DNA reads TGTGCCAGCAGTGGATACAGGAGGACTAGCGGGGTCCCCACAGATACGCAGTATTTT. This gives the protein CASSGYRRTSGVPTDTQYF.

The V call is TRBV7-2, the J call TRBJ2-1, with 12 bases matching TRBD2. The CDR3 runs to 14 residues. Germline V CDR1 and CDR2: SGHTA, FQGNSA. V gave up 5 bases and J gave up 8 bases; unmatched junction bases: 4. CDR3 protein: CASSPGTSGHEQFF. DNA for the CDR3: TGTGCCAGCAGCCCTGGGACTAGCGGGCATGAGCAGTTCTTC.

This clone came up once. The V gene is TRBV6-5, the J gene TRBJ1-4; a possible D gene is TRBD1 (6 bases). This CDR3 contains 12 residues. Germline CDR1 MNHEY, CDR2 SVGAGI. V gave up 5 bases and J gave up 9 bases, with 10 bases separating them. CDR3 sequence: CASSRTGKKLFF. CDR3 sequence (DNA): TGTGCCAGCAGTCGTACAGGGAAAAAACTGTTTTTT.

Many counts were recorded for this clone. The J gene is TRBJ2-1, the V gene TRBV5-5; 13 bases map to TRBD2. The V segment lost 5 bases and the J segment 0 bases; nucleotides outside the gene matches: 5. Germline assignment: CDR1 SGHKS and CDR2 YYEKEE (reference sequence). This CDR3 comprises 17 residues. The CDR3: CASSGLAGASSYNEQFF. DNA for the CDR3: TGTGCCAGCAGTGGACTAGCGGGAGCCAGCTCCTACAATGAGCAGTTCTTC.

The CDR3 bases are TGCGCCAGCAGCTTGGGGTCGGGACAGGGAACCTTC. This translates into CASSLGSGQGTF. The rearrangement uses TRBV5-1 and TRBJ1-2; 9 nucleotides match TRBD1. CDR3 size: 12 residues. Germline-derived CDR1 and CDR2 are SGHRS and YFSETQ. With 0 bases clipped from V and 14 bases from J, the junction kept 5 bases outside the gene matches.

The chain links TRBV5-1 to TRBJ2-7; 7 bases match TRBD2. Germline V gene lookup returns CDR1 SGHRS and CDR2 YFSETQ. The CDR3 has 15 amino acids. J was trimmed by 5 bases and V by 0 bases; bases with no gene match: 8. The DNA for the CDR3 is TGCGCCAGCAGCTTGGTAGCGGGTACTGGGGACGAGCAGTACTTC. It codes for CASSLVAGTGDEQYF.

The chain recombines TRBV4-2 with TRBJ2-5; 11 nucleotides match TRBD2. Germline V gene data show CDR1 as LGHNA and CDR2 as YNFKEQ. With 4 bases clipped from V and 3 bases from J, the junction kept 4 bases outside the gene matches. The CDR3 runs 15 residues. The CDR3 region has the DNA TGTGCCAGCAGCCGGGGGACTAGCGGTGAAGAGACCCAGTACTTC. It codes for CASSRGTSGEETQYF.

The chain has TRBV7-2 and TRBJ2-2; 10 bases map to TRBD2. J gave up 8 bases and V 1 base, and 13 bases lay outside the gene matches. There are 18 residues in the CDR3. CDR1 is SGHTA and CDR2 is FQGNSA in the germline V gene. The CDR3, as DNA: TGTGCCAGCAGCTTAGAACCCCTAAGGACTAGCGGCAGGGGGGAGCTGTTTTTT. Its protein is CASSLEPLRTSGRGELFF.

This chain joins TRBV19 and TRBJ1-3; no definite D call. CDR1 LNHDA and CDR2 SQIVND come from the germline V gene (reference sequence). CDR3 length equals 15 residues. The V end was cut by 10 bases, the J end by 0 bases, with 16 bases between. In DNA form, the CDR3 reads TGTGCCACCTTGGGAGACTTACACTCTGGAAACACCATATATTTT. Amino acids: CATLGDLHSGNTIYF. Together with reference TRBV19 and TRBJ1-3, the CDR3 gives the full variable domain: DGGITQSPKYLFRKEGQNVTLSCEQNLNHDAMYWYRQDPGQGLRLIYYSQIVNDFQKGDIAEGYSVSREKKESFPLTVTSAQKNPTAFYLCATLGDLHSGNTIYFGEGSWLTVV.

The chain uses TRBV15 and TRBJ2-7; D is ambiguous. This CDR3 contains 16 residues. Germline V gene sequence: CDR1 LNHNV, CDR2 YYDKDF (reference sequence). Between the trimmed V and J ends, which lost 3 bases and 2 bases, there was a span of 17 bases. CDR3 loop: CATSSQLTKGTYEQYF. CDR3 DNA: TGTGCCACCAGCAGTCAGCTTACGAAGGGCACCTACGAGCAGTACTTC.

The V and J genes are TRBV19 and TRBJ1-6, with a possible D match to TRBD1 (6 bases). Trimming left V 8 bases short and J 5 bases short, with 16 bases between. This CDR3 region has 15 residues. Germline V lookup: CDR1 LNHDA, CDR2 SQIVND (reference sequence). CDR3 coding DNA: TGTGCCAGTGGGGAGAAGGGACACCATAATTCACCCCTCCACTTT. Its translation is CASGEKGHHNSPLHF.

The gene calls are TRBV6-5 and TRBJ1-2; D gene unclear. Trimming pared 4 bases from V and 8 bases from J, leaving 11 bases between. Germline V gene lookup returns CDR1 MNHEY and CDR2 SVGAGI. This CDR3 has 12 residues. CDR3 DNA: TGTGCCAGCAGTTCCCCGAGTTCAGGCTACACCTTC. Its protein is CASSSPSSGYTF.

The gene calls are TRBV27 and TRBJ1-4; 12 positions agree with TRBD1. Per germline, CDR1 MNHEY and CDR2 SMNVEV (reference sequence). J lost 7 bases, V lost 4 bases, and 1 base had no gene match. This CDR3 contains 14 residues. The CDR3: CASSWGQGAEKLFF. CDR3 coding DNA: TGTGCCAGCAGTTGGGGACAGGGGGCTGAAAAACTGTTTTTT.

This chain joins TRBV12-3 or TRBV12-4 and TRBJ1-5, with D uncertain. The CDR3 runs 12 residues. The V and J ends lost 5 bases and 5 bases respectively, with 7 bases between them. The CDR3 DNA is TGTGCCAGCAGTCGGGGTCATCAGCCCCAGCATTTT. Translated: CASSRGHQPQHF.

The chain joins TRBV5-4 to TRBJ2-7; D gene ambiguous. The CDR3 has 13 amino acids. The V end was cut by 4 bases, the J end by 0 bases, with 8 bases between. Per the germline V gene, CDR1 is SGHNT and CDR2 is YYREEE (reference sequence). The CDR3 region is CASSPQVSYEQYF. In nucleotides, the CDR3 is TGTGCCAGCAGCCCCCAGGTCTCCTACGAGCAGTACTTC.

The chain has TRBV5-6 and TRBJ2-7; 8 bases are a match to TRBD1. V shed 5 bases, J shed 5 bases, and the junction held 0 bases outside the gene matches. CDR3 length: 11 residues. In germline, CDR1 is SGHDT, CDR2 YYEEEE. The chain's CDR3 is CASRTGDEQYF. In DNA, the CDR3 is TGTGCCAGCAGGACAGGGGACGAGCAGTACTTC.

V usage is TRBV6-5 and J usage is TRBJ1-5, with D tentatively TRBD1 (5 bases). Trimming cost V 11 bases and J 0 bases, with 11 bases left between them. Germline V lookup: CDR1 MNHEY, CDR2 SVGAGI. The CDR3 is 13 residues long. The CDR3: CASAGDSNQPQHF. The DNA of the CDR3 is TGTGCCTCGGCGGGGGATAGCAATCAGCCCCAGCATTTT.

This clone showed up just once. The V and J genes are TRBV6-1 and TRBJ2-7; D is unresolved. With 2 bases removed from V and 3 bases from J, the gap between germline ends came to 8 bases. The germline gives CDR1 MNHNS, CDR2 SASEGT. The CDR3 has 13 residues. The CDR3 protein is CASSEQFSYEQYF. CDR3 DNA sequence: TGTGCCAGCAGTGAACAATTCAGCTACGAGCAGTACTTC.

CDR3 nucleotides: TGTGCCAGCAGTTACCACGGATCGGGGGACGGCTACACCTTC. As protein: CASSYHGSGDGYTF. The V and J genes are TRBV6-5 and TRBJ1-2, with a possible D match to TRBD1 (5 bases). The CDR3 contains 14 residues. With 2 bases removed from V and 8 bases from J, the gap between germline ends came to 15 bases. The germline gives CDR1 MNHEY, CDR2 SVGAGI.

About this clone itself: This sample includes further DNA sequences coding for the same CDR3. The CDR3 DNA sequence: TGTGCCAGTAGTATGTCGGGATCTGGGGCCAACGTCCTGACTTTC. Protein product: CASSMSGSGANVLTF. V is TRBV19 and J is TRBJ2-6; a possible D gene is TRBD2 (5 bases). Germline V gene lookup returns CDR1 LNHDA and CDR2 SQIVND (reference sequence). The CDR3 has 15 amino acids. V lost 3 bases and J lost 1, with 7 bases in between.

The CDR3 DNA is TGTGCCAGCAGCAGGGACAGGGTAAACTCACCCCTCCACTTT. It translates to CASSRDRVNSPLHF. The rearrangement joins TRBV11-2 to TRBJ1-6; 9 bases map to TRBD1. From germline, CDR1 is SGHAT and CDR2 FQNNGV. Germline trimming cut 5 bases from V and 10 bases from J; bases unmatched to any gene: 6. The CDR3 runs 14 residues. The whole variable domain, filled in from reference TRBV11-2 and TRBJ1-6, reads EAGVAQSPRYKIIEKRQSVAFWCNPISGHATLYWYQQILGQGPKLLIQFQNNGVVDDSQLPKDRFSAERLKGVDSTLKIQPAKLEDSAVYLCASSRDRVNSPLHFGNGTRLTVT.

The gene calls are TRBV3-1 (or the pseudogene TRBV3-2) and TRBJ2-2; D gene uncertain. This CDR3 has 16 amino acids. Trimming left V 2 bases short and J 4 bases short, with 14 bases between. The germline gives CDR1 LGHDT, CDR2 YNNKEL (reference sequence). CDR3 bases: TGTGCCAGCAGCCAAATGTCGGGTAGGAGCACCGGGGAGCTGTTTTTT. This gives the protein CASSQMSGRSTGELFF.

This clone was detected only a few times. V is TRBV19 and J is TRBJ1-6, with D hard to call. The length of the CDR3 is 14 residues. V lost 3 bases and J lost 5, with 8 bases in between. Per the germline V gene, CDR1 is LNHDA and CDR2 is SQIVND (reference sequence). The CDR3 nucleotides read TGTGCCAGTAGTATTAGGGAGGATAATTCACCCCTCCACTTT. Its translation: CASSIREDNSPLHF.

This clone was picked up a small number of times. V is TRBV7-8 and J is TRBJ1-1; a weak D match, TRBD1 (5 bases). The CDR3 is made up of 13 amino acids. Trimming cost V 4 bases and J 11 bases, with 17 bases left between them. Germline values: CDR1 SGHVS, CDR2 FQNEAQ. The CDR3 coding sequence is TGTGCCAGCAGCTCTAGCCCCGGGACGGGGGCTTTCTTT. Protein sequence: CASSSSPGTGAFF.

This chain links TRBV7-6 with TRBJ2-7, with 10 bases identical to TRBD1. CDR3 length: 15 residues. Germline loops: CDR1 SGHVS, CDR2 FNYEAQ. V shed 5 bases and J 3 bases; nucleotides not matched to a gene: 7. CDR3 loop: CASSGRDRGRYEQYF. Written as DNA, the CDR3 is TGTGCCAGCAGCGGCCGGGACAGGGGACGCTACGAGCAGTACTTC.